Below, 22 T cell receptor beta chains from the same sample are listed, as sequenced in a study of T cell responses to AZD1222 COVID-19 vaccine. TCRdb's copy holds only in-frame clones and misses some; the assay was immunoSEQ multiplex PCR. The sample holds some 81,000 clones, 70% to 90% seen once. The source was peripheral blood, collected 28 days after the second AZD1222 dose. Receptor source: an adult who received the AZD1222 COVID-19 vaccine.

V is TRBV5-5 and J is TRBJ1-1, with D uncertain. Germline values: CDR1 SGHKS, CDR2 YYEKEE (reference sequence). Trimming shortened V by 1 base and J by 1 base, and 14 bases separated the two germline ends. The CDR3 sequence is 16 residues long. As DNA, the CDR3 is TGTGCCAGCAGCTTGTTGTCAGACATCTCGAACACTGAAGCTTTCTTT. This encodes CASSLLSDISNTEAFF.

This chain links TRBV10-3 with TRBJ2-7; TRBD2 might be the D (6 bases). V was trimmed by 3 bases and J by 4 bases, leaving 10 bases between them. The CDR3 has 13 residues. Germline V CDR1 and CDR2: ENHRY, SYGVKD. The CDR3 DNA follows: TGTGCCATCAGTGAACGGGGGTTGTACGAGCAGTACTTC. Amino acid sequence: CAISERGLYEQYF.

The chain couples TRBV19 to TRBJ1-3; D perhaps matches TRBD1 (5 bases). V lost 0 bases, J lost 0 bases, and 21 bases lay in between. This CDR3 has 20 amino acids. CDR1 LNHDA and CDR2 SQIVND come from the germline V gene (reference sequence). CDR3 coding DNA: TGTGCCAGTAGTATAGATCCTAATCGGGGACGGACACTCTCTGGAAACACCATATATTTT. This codes for CASSIDPNRGRTLSGNTIYF.

This chain links TRBV6-6 with TRBJ1-4; TRBD1 might be the D (5 bases). Germline CDR1 reads MNHNY; CDR2 reads SVGAGI (reference sequence). The CDR3 is made up of 15 amino acids. V lost 4 bases and J 7 bases, leaving 16 bases between the germline ends. CDR3: CASSSSREVVEKLFF. Here the CDR3 DNA reads TGTGCCAGCAGTTCCTCCAGGGAGGTTGTTGAAAAACTGTTTTTT.

The rearrangement uses TRBV9 and TRBJ2-1; 7 bases fit TRBD1. The V gene end was trimmed by 3 bases and the J gene end by 0 bases; junction bases not matched to a gene: 3. Germline CDR1 and CDR2: SGDLS and YYNGEE. This CDR3 has 15 residues. The CDR3 region has the DNA TGTGCCAGCAGCGCCCACAGGGGCTCCTACAATGAGCAGTTCTTC. Residues: CASSAHRGSYNEQFF.

The V gene is TRBV27, the J gene TRBJ1-2; the D gene is possibly TRBD1 (5 bases). Germline assignment: CDR1 MNHEY and CDR2 SMNVEV (reference sequence). CDR3 length: 15 residues. V lost 1 base and J lost 5, with 14 bases in between. CDR3 residues: CASSLFGREGYGYTF. CDR3 DNA sequence: TGTGCCAGCAGTTTATTTGGCAGGGAGGGTTATGGCTACACCTTC.

This rearrangement joins TRBV29-1 to TRBJ1-4; TRBD1 agrees at 8 bases. CDR3 length: 13 residues. V trimming: 3 bases; J trimming: 6 bases; junction bases outside the gene matches: 3. CDR1 SQVTM and CDR2 ANQGSEA come from the germline V gene. The CDR3 DNA follows: TGCAGCGTTGAGGCAGGGGGCGATGAAAAACTGTTTTTT. This codes for CSVEAGGDEKLFF.

The genes are TRBV7-2 and TRBJ1-5; no clear D. Trimming took off 1 base at V and 2 bases at J, with 3 bases between the two ends. The CDR3 totals 13 residues. Germline-derived CDR1 and CDR2 are SGHTA and FQGNSA. The CDR3, as DNA: TGTGCCAGCAGCTTAGTCGGCAATCAGCCCCAGCATTTT. Its protein product is CASSLVGNQPQHF.

The genes are TRBV2 and TRBJ2-2; tentatively, D is TRBD1 or TRBD2 (5 bases each). This CDR3 region has 14 residues. Germline CDR1 reads SNHLY; CDR2 reads FYNNEI. V lost 6 bases and J lost 5, with 13 bases in between. CDR3: CASREGRVTGELFF. The CDR3 DNA reads as TGTGCCAGCAGAGAGGGGCGGGTGACCGGGGAGCTGTTTTTT.

This clone was seen more than once but under ten times. The chain has TRBV20-1 and TRBJ1-1, with D possibly being TRBD1 (6 bases). This CDR3 region has 15 residues. Germline CDR1 DFQATT, CDR2 SNEGSKA (reference sequence). With 3 bases removed from V and 0 bases from J, the gap between germline ends came to 14 bases. CDR3 protein: CSASKQTGVNTEAFF. CDR3 DNA sequence: TGCAGTGCTAGTAAACAGACAGGAGTGAACACTGAAGCTTTCTTT.

The chain uses TRBV7-3 and TRBJ2-1; 8 nucleotides line up with TRBD2. Germline values: CDR1 SGHTA, CDR2 FQGTGA. CDR3 length: 15 residues. J was trimmed by 6 bases and V by 2 bases; bases with no gene match: 6. Written as DNA, the CDR3 is TGTGCCAGCAGCTTACTAGGACTAGCTTCCAATGAGCAGTTCTTC. It is translated as CASSLLGLASNEQFF. The entire variable domain, with the rest obtained from reference TRBV7-3 and TRBJ2-1, is as follows: GAGVSQTPSNKVTEKGKYVELRCDPISGHTALYWYRQSLGQGPEFLIYFQGTGAADDSGLPNDRFFAVRPEGSVSTLKIQRTERGDSAVYLCASSLLGLASNEQFFGPGTRLTVL.

The V and J genes are TRBV19 and TRBJ1-1; weak D call: TRBD1 (5 bases). There are 15 residues in the CDR3. With 5 bases removed from V and 4 bases from J, the gap between germline ends came to 17 bases. CDR1 LNHDA and CDR2 SQIVND come from the germline V gene (reference sequence). The CDR3 protein is CASSSQGVSGTEAFF. The CDR3 region has the DNA TGTGCCAGTAGTTCCCAAGGGGTTTCGGGCACTGAAGCTTTCTTT.

The gene calls are TRBV3-1 (or the pseudogene TRBV3-2) and TRBJ1-1; no clear D gene. The CDR3 loop spans 14 amino acids. Germline CDR1 and CDR2: LGHDT and YNNKEL (reference sequence). V lost 5 bases and J lost 1, with 11 bases in between. CDR3 bases: TGTGCCAGCAGCAACTTACACGGGAACACTGAAGCTTTCTTT. The encoded protein is CASSNLHGNTEAFF.

The V and J genes are TRBV7-3 and TRBJ2-6; D not resolved. V lost 5 bases to trimming and J lost 0 bases, with 11 bases between them. The CDR3 runs to 16 residues. Germline lookup yields CDR1 SGHTA and CDR2 FQGTGA. The CDR3 region is CASSRGPSSGANVLTF. The CDR3, as DNA: TGTGCCAGCAGCCGAGGACCCAGCTCTGGGGCCAACGTCCTGACTTTC.

The chain is built from TRBV24-1 and TRBJ1-4, with 12 bases matching TRBD1. After removal of 0 bases from V and 7 bases from J, the junction contained 2 bases not matched to a gene. Germline loops: CDR1 KGHDR, CDR2 SFDVKD. This CDR3 is built from 16 residues. In nucleotides, the CDR3 is TGTGCCACCAGTGATTTGAGGGACAGGGGGCGTGAAAAACTGTTTTTT. Encoded protein: CATSDLRDRGREKLFF.

The chain uses TRBV30 and TRBJ2-1; TRBD2 matches 9 bases. CDR1 is GTSNPN and CDR2 is SVGIG in the germline V gene (reference sequence). With V trimmed by 0 bases and J by 6 bases, 6 bases remained unmatched. The CDR3 totals 15 residues. CDR3 residues: CAWSVMREGLNEQFF. CDR3 bases: TGTGCCTGGAGTGTAATGCGGGAGGGCCTCAATGAGCAGTTCTTC.

The chain employs TRBV20-1 and TRBJ1-2; D possibly corresponds to TRBD1 (6 bases). Trimming left V 4 bases short and J 9 bases short, with 9 bases between. The CDR3 contains 10 residues. CDR1 is DFQATT and CDR2 is SNEGSKA in the germline V gene (reference sequence). CDR3 in DNA: TGCAGTGCTACGACAGGCAGCTACACCTTC. Translation: CSATTGSYTF.

This clone has just a few counts. This chain joins TRBV6-1 and TRBJ1-6; tentative D call: TRBD1 (5 bases). The CDR3 is made up of 16 amino acids. Trimming stripped 2 bases from V and 10 bases from J, with 18 bases between. Germline V gives CDR1 MNHNS, CDR2 SASEGT. The CDR3 DNA reads as TGTGCCAGCAGTGAAATCTGGGGATCAGGGAACTCACCCCTCCACTTT. The encoded protein is CASSEIWGSGNSPLHF.

The V gene is TRBV2, the J gene TRBJ1-1; unclear D gene. The CDR3 runs to 11 residues. Germline values: CDR1 SNHLY, CDR2 FYNNEI. The ends were cut back, 4 bases at V and 7 bases at J, with 7 bases in the middle. The CDR3 DNA reads TGTGCCAGCAGTGGTCACGTTGAAGCTTTCTTT. It yields the protein CASSGHVEAFF.

This clone appeared a few times. This chain joins TRBV9 and TRBJ1-3; the D is unclear. Trimming cost V 4 bases and J 1 base, with 15 bases left between them. The CDR3 loop spans 16 amino acids. Germline CDR1 is SGDLS and CDR2 is YYNGEE. CDR3 in amino acids: CASSPVGWTSGNTIYF. CDR3 nucleotide sequence: TGTGCCAGCAGCCCGGTTGGCTGGACTTCTGGAAACACCATATATTTT.

V usage is TRBV11-3 and J usage is TRBJ2-2; D gene uncertain. The V end lost 5 bases, the J end lost 0 bases, and 10 bases lay between the germline ends. This CDR3 has 15 amino acids. CDR1 is SGHNT and CDR2 is YENEEA in the germline V gene. In nucleotides, the CDR3 is TGTGCCAGCAGCATCCAACAAGCGAACACCGGGGAGCTGTTTTTT. Amino acids: CASSIQQANTGELFF.

The V call is TRBV7-8, the J call TRBJ2-1; D uncertain. The CDR3 contains 16 residues. Germline V gene data show CDR1 as SGHVS and CDR2 as FQNEAQ. V was shortened by 0 bases and J by 0 bases, with 9 bases between the two germline ends. The CDR3 sequence: CASSLAVSASYNEQFF. CDR3 nucleotide sequence: TGTGCCAGCAGCTTAGCGGTGTCAGCCTCCTACAATGAGCAGTTCTTC.